The 8 T cell receptor beta chains listed next were all sequenced from one sample in a study of blood T cells in healthy people across ages (dated by TCRdb to 2014 to 2015). Library preparation employed 5' RACE. Instrument used: Illumina HiSeq 2500. A second about 7 to 12 cycle PCR used a sample-barcoded 5' primer and a J-beta primer mix. Through fastp at Q25 and MiXCR, TCRdb rebuilt clones from the public reads, retaining in-frame beta chains. Duplicate CDR3 protein sequences are folded into a single record with the most common DNA and genes. The sample records about 640,000 distinct CDR3 sequences, 58% of which are singletons. Over 35% of the sample rests with the top ten. The sequenced material came from blood. These receptors came from a man aged 60-69 years in good health.

The chain has TRBV4-2 and TRBJ1-6, with 7 bases aligning to TRBD1. Losses at the gene ends were 1 base for V and 3 bases for J; bases not matched to a gene: 9. The CDR3 runs to 18 residues. Germline V CDR1 and CDR2: LGHNA, YNFKEQ. Here the CDR3 DNA reads TGTGCCAGCAGCCAAGGGGTGGTGGGGACAGACTATAATTCACCCCTCCACTTT. It encodes CASSQGVVGTDYNSPLHF.

The chain combines TRBV6-5 with TRBJ2-7; D is undetermined. The CDR3 has 12 residues. Trimming shortened V by 7 bases and J by 2 bases, and 9 bases separated the two germline ends. CDR1 is MNHEY, CDR2 SVGAGI, per germline. CDR3 coding DNA: TGTGCCAGCAAGGCCACCCCCTACGAGCAGTACTTC. It specifies CASKATPYEQYF.

This chain joins TRBV28 and TRBJ2-5, with 9 nucleotides matching TRBD1. CDR1 and CDR2 (germline): MDHEN, SYDVKM. V lost 5 bases, J lost 13 bases, and 8 bases stayed unmatched. There are 12 residues in the CDR3. CDR3 sequence reads: CASSTGGWDWYF. The DNA of the CDR3 is TGTGCCAGCAGTACAGGGGGCTGGGATTGGTACTTC.

A few counts support this clonotype. The chain combines TRBV5-1 with TRBJ1-2; D gene uncertain. Trimming left V 4 bases short and J 5 bases short, with 18 bases between. Germline-derived CDR1 and CDR2 are SGHRS and YFSETQ. The CDR3 spans 15 residues. CDR3 sequence: CASSVDGLLAYGYTF. CDR3 nucleotide sequence: TGCGCCAGCAGCGTGGACGGACTATTGGCTTATGGCTACACCTTC.

For the CDR3, the DNA is TGTGCCAGCAGTGGGCTGGGAGGATGGGAGCAGTACTTC. This translates into CASSGLGGWEQYF. The chain combines TRBV25-1 with TRBJ2-5; the D gene is possibly TRBD2 (6 bases). The CDR3 runs 13 residues. The V gene lost 4 bases and the J gene lost 11 bases, with 17 bases spanning the gap. Germline V lookup: CDR1 MGHDK, CDR2 SYGVNS.

The CDR3, as DNA: TGCGCCAGCAGCCAAGATGTACAGGGCCGGGGCTACACCTTC. It is translated as CASSQDVQGRGYTF. V and J are TRBV4-1 and TRBJ1-2; tentative D call: TRBD1 (6 bases). This CDR3 has 14 amino acids. V was pared by 0 bases and J by 8 bases, with 13 bases between. In germline, CDR1 is MGHRA, CDR2 YSYEKL.

For the CDR3, the DNA is TGTGCCAGCAGCTTAGAGGGCCGGGATGGCTACACCTTC. Encoded protein: CASSLEGRDGYTF. This chain joins TRBV7-9 and TRBJ1-2; D not certain. Germline V gene sequence: CDR1 SEHNR, CDR2 FQNEAQ (reference sequence). V was clipped by 1 base and J by 6 bases, with 9 bases between them. The CDR3 is 13 residues long. Looking up the rest from reference TRBV7-9 and TRBJ1-2 gives the full variable domain: DTGVSQNPRHKITKRGQNVTFRCDPISEHNRLYWYRQTLGQGPEFLTYFQNEAQLEKSRLLSDRFSAERPKGSFSTLEIQRTEQGDSAMYLCASSLEGRDGYTFGSGTRLTVV.

The chain couples TRBV15 to TRBJ1-5; D not certain. Trimming stripped 6 bases from V and 2 bases from J, with 11 bases between. The germline V gene has CDR1 LNHNV and CDR2 YYDKDF (reference sequence). The CDR3 is 14 amino acids. CDR3 coding DNA: TGTGCCACCAGTCCCAGTGGACGCAATCAGCCCCAGCATTTT. It yields the protein CATSPSGRNQPQHF. The whole variable domain, remainder taken from reference TRBV15 and TRBJ1-5, is DAMVIQNPRYQVTQFGKPVTLSCSQTLNHNVMYWYQQKSSQAPKLLFHYYDKDFNNEADTPDNFQSRRPNTSFCFLDIRSPGLGDTAMYLCATSPSGRNQPQHFGDGTRLSIL.